Listed below are T cell receptor beta chains from one sample, sequenced in a study of technical replicates of blood from four donors. Profiling relied on immunoSEQ multiplex PCR, and the TCRdb table lists in-frame clones only, not all of them. Of about 74,000 clones detected, around 91% appear once; the ten largest clones hold roughly 0.38%. Sequencing was carried out using T cells isolated from PBMCs. Receptors originate from a human donor in good health. Each CDR3 is given with its conserved first and last residue. Each record gives: V gene, clone size, J gene, D gene, CDR3 protein, CDR3 DNA. D genes are given only for firm matches. Clone size, where shown, is once, few, many, or a class for clones that have expanded.

>TRBV6-1|.|TRBJ1-1|TRBD1
CASSYRGEAFF
TGTGCCAGCAGCTACAGGGGGGAAGCTTTCTTT
>TRBV25-1|.|TRBJ2-7|TRBD1
CASSDRAGRETGGYEQYF
TGTGCCAGCAGTGATAGGGCGGGACGCGAGACAGGGGGCTACGAGCAGTACTTC
>TRBV28|.|TRBJ1-5|TRBD1
CASSSPTGTQPQHF
TGTGCCAGCAGTTCTCCGACAGGGACTCAGCCCCAGCATTTT
>TRBV2|.|TRBJ2-7|.
CASSESRNYEQYF
TGTGCCAGCAGTGAATCCAGGAACTACGAGCAGTACTTC
>TRBV19|.|TRBJ1-3|TRBD1
CASSPTGQGNTIYF
TGTGCCAGTAGTCCAACGGGACAGGGAAACACCATATATTTT
>TRBV19|once|TRBJ2-7|TRBD2
CASSISGSSYEQYF
TGTGCCAGTAGTATTAGCGGGTCCTCCTACGAGCAGTACTTC
>TRBV15|.|TRBJ1-5|.
CATSRAGVGQPQHF
TGTGCCACCAGCAGAGCCGGGGTGGGTCAGCCCCAGCATTTT
>TRBV27|.|TRBJ2-7|.
CASSLSPLAGLRVQYF
TGTGCCAGCAGTTTATCCCCCCTCGCAGGGCTTCGGGTGCAGTACTTC
>TRBV7-2|.|TRBJ2-1|TRBD2
CASSTRGLAGDNEQFF
TGTGCCAGCAGCACGAGAGGACTAGCGGGGGACAATGAGCAGTTCTTC
>TRBV18|few|TRBJ1-3|.
CASSRPGDGNTIYF
TGTGCCAGCTCAAGACCGGGGGATGGAAACACCATATATTTT
>TRBV6-5|.|TRBJ2-7|.
CASSYGGESYEQYF
TGTGCCAGCAGTTACGGCGGGGAGTCCTACGAGCAGTACTTC
>TRBV28|.|TRBJ2-1|TRBD2
CASTVPGLGDGEQFF
TGTGCCAGCACCGTCCCGGGACTAGGGGATGGTGAGCAGTTCTTC
>TRBV11-1|.|TRBJ1-1|.
CASTYLRGNTEAFF
TGTGCCAGCACGTACCTCAGGGGTAACACTGAAGCTTTCTTT
>TRBV7-8|.|TRBJ2-3|.
CASSRYRTETDTQYF
TGTGCCAGCAGCAGATACCGGACAGAGACAGATACGCAGTATTTT
>TRBV14|.|TRBJ1-1|.
CASSQTGLTEAFF
TGTGCCAGCAGCCAAACAGGGTTGACTGAAGCTTTCTTT
>TRBV27|.|TRBJ2-7|.
CASSLSEWTALGEQYF
TGTGCCAGCAGTTTATCGGAGTGGACAGCCCTAGGAGAGCAGTACTTC
>TRBV9|.|TRBJ1-4|.
CASKRDTSNEKLFF
TGTGCCAGCAAAAGGGACACTTCTAATGAAAAACTGTTTTTT
>TRBV11-2|.|TRBJ1-4|.
CASSPAGTILNEKLFF
TGTGCCAGCAGCCCCGCTGGGACAATTCTTAATGAAAAACTGTTTTTT
>TRBV7-8|.|TRBJ2-3|.
CASSLGSGLKTDTQYF
TGTGCCAGCAGCTTAGGGTCGGGACTTAAAACAGATACGCAGTATTTT
>TRBV11-3|.|TRBJ1-4|.
CASSLNAATNEKLFF
TGTGCCAGCAGCTTAAACGCAGCAACTAATGAAAAACTGTTTTTT
>TRBV28|.|TRBJ1-5|.
CASSLTDSNQPQHF
TGTGCCAGCAGTTTGACAGACAGCAATCAGCCCCAGCATTTT
>TRBV12-5|.|TRBJ2-2|.
CASGSGFTGELFF
TGTGCTAGTGGTTCCGGTTTCACCGGGGAGCTGTTTTTT
>TRBV4-1|.|TRBJ2-2|TRBD2
CASSPRGAGGRTGELFF
TGCGCCAGCAGCCCCCGTGGAGCGGGGGGTCGCACCGGGGAGCTGTTTTTT
>TRBV27|.|TRBJ1-1|TRBD1
CASSPWTGVTEAFF
TGTGCCAGCAGTCCGTGGACAGGGGTCACTGAAGCTTTCTTT
>TRBV28|.|TRBJ1-4|.
CASSLFRGEKLFF
TGTGCCAGCAGTTTATTTAGGGGTGAAAAACTGTTTTTT
>TRBV2|few|TRBJ1-1|.
CASQRTPGTEAFF
TGTGCCAGCCAAAGGACCCCGGGGACAGAAGCTTTCTTT
>TRBV30|.|TRBJ2-7|.
CAWAPGESVEQYF
TGTGCCTGGGCTCCGGGAGAGTCGGTCGAGCAGTACTTC
>TRBV5-8|.|TRBJ1-1|.
CASSLGVATEAFF
TGTGCCAGCAGCTTGGGAGTTGCCACTGAAGCTTTCTTT
>TRBV20-1|.|TRBJ1-4|.
CSAIRNEKLFF
TGCAGTGCTATCAGAAATGAAAAACTGTTTTTT
>TRBV25-1|.|TRBJ2-6|.
CASSLAGANVLTF
TGTGCCAGCAGCCTCGCTGGGGCCAACGTCCTGACTTTC
>TRBV30|.|TRBJ2-5|.
CAWNPGLYGETQYF
TGTGCCTGGAACCCAGGGTTGTACGGAGAGACCCAGTACTTC
>TRBV30|.|TRBJ1-5|.
CAWSRTNGNQPQHF
TGTGCCTGGAGTAGGACAAACGGGAATCAGCCCCAGCATTTT
>TRBV9|once|TRBJ1-4|.
CASSPRGTTNEKLFF
TGTGCCAGCAGCCCTCGGGGGACAACTAATGAAAAACTGTTTTTT
>TRBV6-4|.|TRBJ2-2|.
CASSETSTGELFF
TGTGCCAGCAGTGAGACTAGCACCGGGGAGCTGTTTTTT
>TRBV19|.|TRBJ2-2|TRBD2
CASSIPTGTSGTGELFF
TGTGCCAGTAGTATACCCACCGGGACTAGCGGAACCGGGGAGCTGTTTTTT
>TRBV9|.|TRBJ2-2|TRBD1
CASSVRQGANTGELFF
TGTGCCAGCAGCGTACGGCAGGGGGCGAACACCGGGGAGCTGTTTTTT
>TRBV25-1|.|TRBJ2-1|.
CASRARENEQFF
TGTGCCAGCAGAGCCAGGGAAAATGAGCAGTTCTTC
>TRBV29-1|.|TRBJ2-3|TRBD1
CSVSGTGGLGTQYF
TGCAGCGTCTCCGGGACAGGGGGATTAGGTACGCAGTATTTT
>TRBV30|.|TRBJ2-1|TRBD2
CAWSGTSGYNEQFF
TGTGCCTGGTCCGGGACTAGCGGTTACAATGAGCAGTTCTTC
>TRBV7-3|.|TRBJ2-2|TRBD2
CASSLDLAGVSTGELFF
TGTGCCAGCAGCTTAGATCTAGCGGGAGTGAGCACCGGGGAGCTGTTTTTT
>TRBV4-3|.|TRBJ2-7|TRBD2
CASSHALSSGTAYEQYF
TGCGCCAGCAGCCACGCCCTATCTAGCGGGACGGCCTACGAGCAGTACTTC
>TRBV5-1|.|TRBJ2-5|TRBD1
CASSLVGTGETQYF
TGCGCCAGCAGCTTGGTTGGGACAGGGGAGACCCAGTACTTC
>TRBV5-6|.|TRBJ1-2|.
CASSAQLTNYGYTF
TGTGCCAGCAGCGCACAGCTAACTAACTATGGCTACACCTTC
>TRBV7-8|.|TRBJ2-1|TRBD2
CASSLGSGRELEDEQFF
TGTGCCAGCAGCTTAGGTAGCGGGAGGGAGTTAGAGGATGAGCAGTTCTTC
>TRBV19|.|TRBJ1-1|.
CASRTGHRPEAFF
TGTGCCAGTAGGACAGGACATCGGCCTGAAGCTTTCTTT
>TRBV15|.|TRBJ2-2|.
CATSRDQGRTGELFF
TGTGCCACCAGCAGAGACCAGGGGAGAACCGGGGAGCTGTTTTTT
>TRBV30|.|TRBJ2-3|TRBD2
CAFSLAGGTDTQYF
TGTGCCTTCTCTTTAGCGGGAGGCACAGATACGCAGTATTTT
>TRBV28|once|TRBJ2-2|.
CASSLLTNTGELFF
TGTGCCAGCAGTTTACTAACGAACACCGGGGAGCTGTTTTTT
>TRBV4-2|.|TRBJ2-2|.
CASSHLGAGELFF
TGTGCCAGCAGCCACCTAGGGGCCGGGGAGCTGTTTTTT
>TRBV4-2|.|TRBJ2-3|TRBD2
CASSQVGSGSFRSTDTQYF
TGTGCCAGCAGCCAAGTAGGTAGCGGGAGTTTCAGGAGCACAGATACGCAGTATTTT
>TRBV2|once|TRBJ1-3|.
CASSAGNTIYF
TGTGCCAGCAGTGCGGGGAACACCATATATTTT
>TRBV7-2|.|TRBJ2-1|TRBD2
CASSLVGLVYNEQFF
TGTGCCAGCAGCTTAGTAGGACTAGTTTACAATGAGCAGTTCTTC
>TRBV5-1|.|TRBJ1-2|.
CASTVRGEGYTF
TGCGCCAGCACCGTTCGCGGGGAAGGCTACACCTTC